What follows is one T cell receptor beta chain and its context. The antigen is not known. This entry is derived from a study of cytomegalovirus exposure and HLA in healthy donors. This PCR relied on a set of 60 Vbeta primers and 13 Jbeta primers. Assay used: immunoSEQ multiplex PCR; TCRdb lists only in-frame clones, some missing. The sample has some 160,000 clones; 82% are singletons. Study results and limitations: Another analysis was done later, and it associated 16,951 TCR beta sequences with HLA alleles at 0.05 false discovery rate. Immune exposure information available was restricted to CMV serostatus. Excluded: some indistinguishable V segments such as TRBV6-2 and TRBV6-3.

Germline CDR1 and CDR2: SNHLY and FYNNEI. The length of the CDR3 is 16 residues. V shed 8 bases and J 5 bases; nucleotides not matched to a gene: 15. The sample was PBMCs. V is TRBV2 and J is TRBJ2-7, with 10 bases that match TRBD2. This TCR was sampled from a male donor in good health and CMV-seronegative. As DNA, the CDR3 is TGTGCCAGCGGGATTAGCGGGGGGCGTCCGTCTGACGAGCAGTACTTC. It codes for CASGISGGRPSDEQYF. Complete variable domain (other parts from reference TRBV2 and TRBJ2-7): EPEVTQTPSHQVTQMGQEVILRCVPISNHLYFYWYRQILGQKVEFLVSFYNNEISEKSEIFDDQFSVERPDGSNFTLKIRSTKLEDSAMYFCASGISGGRPSDEQYFGPGTRLTVT.